The clone carrying this T cell receptor (beta chain) occurred many times. The antigen remains undetermined. TCRdb fed the reads into MiXCR, producing one record per CDR3 protein. The data contain 15,000 to 20,000 distinct CDR3 sequences, about 20% of them singletons. This entry comes from a study of lung T cells in sarcoidosis with Löfgren's syndrome. Findings and limits, study-wide: Shared TRAV12-1 and TRBV2 CDR3 motifs across Löfgren's syndrome patients reportedly suggested public CD4+ TCRs. TRAV12-1 and TRBV2 were reportedly most expanded in Löfgren's patients.

There are 15 residues in the CDR3. CDR1 and CDR2 from the germline V gene are SNHLY and FYNNEI. V dropped 2 bases and J dropped 7; count of bases not matched to a gene: 8. The source material was CD4+ T cells from PBMCs. The rearrangement links TRBV2 to TRBJ2-1; 7 bases align to TRBD2. This TCR was recovered from a human donor with sarcoidosis (Löfgren's syndrome or another form), or a control subject (not recorded which). CDR3 in DNA: TGTGCCAGCAGTGAAAGGGAGGGCCGATCGAATGAGCAGTTCTTC. It encodes CASSEREGRSNEQFF.